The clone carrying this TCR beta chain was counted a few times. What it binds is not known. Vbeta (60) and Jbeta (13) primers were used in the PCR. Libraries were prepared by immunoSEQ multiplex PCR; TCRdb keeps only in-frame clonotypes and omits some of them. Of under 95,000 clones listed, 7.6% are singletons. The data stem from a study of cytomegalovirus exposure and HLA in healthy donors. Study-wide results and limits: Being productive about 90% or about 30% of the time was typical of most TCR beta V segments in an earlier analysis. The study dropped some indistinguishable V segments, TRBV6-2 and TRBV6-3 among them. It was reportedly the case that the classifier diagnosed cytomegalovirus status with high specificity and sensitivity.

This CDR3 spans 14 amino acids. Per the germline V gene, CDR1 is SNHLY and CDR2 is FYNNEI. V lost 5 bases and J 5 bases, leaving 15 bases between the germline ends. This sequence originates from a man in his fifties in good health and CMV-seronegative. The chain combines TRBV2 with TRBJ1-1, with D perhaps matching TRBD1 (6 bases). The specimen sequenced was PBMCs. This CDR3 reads CASSSRGGSTEAFF. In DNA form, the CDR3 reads TGTGCCAGCAGTTCCAGGGGAGGGAGTACTGAAGCTTTCTTT.